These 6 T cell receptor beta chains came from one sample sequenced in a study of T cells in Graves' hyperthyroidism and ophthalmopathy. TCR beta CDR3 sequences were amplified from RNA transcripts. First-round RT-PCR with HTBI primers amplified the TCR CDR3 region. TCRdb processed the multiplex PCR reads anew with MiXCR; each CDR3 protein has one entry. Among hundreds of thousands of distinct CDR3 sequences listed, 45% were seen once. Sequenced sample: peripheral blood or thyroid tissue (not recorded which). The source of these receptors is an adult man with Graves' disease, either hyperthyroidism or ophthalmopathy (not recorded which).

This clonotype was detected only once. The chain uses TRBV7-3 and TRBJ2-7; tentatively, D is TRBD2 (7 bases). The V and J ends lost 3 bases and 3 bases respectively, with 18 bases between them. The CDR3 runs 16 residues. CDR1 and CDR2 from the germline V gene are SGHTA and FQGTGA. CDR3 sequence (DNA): TGTGCCAGCAGCTTGGGGGGCGGGACTAAGATCTACGAGCAGTACTTC. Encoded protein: CASSLGGGTKIYEQYF.

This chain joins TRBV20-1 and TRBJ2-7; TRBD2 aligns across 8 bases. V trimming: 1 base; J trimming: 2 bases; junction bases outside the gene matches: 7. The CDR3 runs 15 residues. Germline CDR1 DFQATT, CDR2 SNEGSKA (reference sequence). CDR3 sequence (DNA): TGCAGTGCTAGAGCCCCACTAGCGGCTACCTACGAGCAGTACTTC. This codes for CSARAPLAATYEQYF.

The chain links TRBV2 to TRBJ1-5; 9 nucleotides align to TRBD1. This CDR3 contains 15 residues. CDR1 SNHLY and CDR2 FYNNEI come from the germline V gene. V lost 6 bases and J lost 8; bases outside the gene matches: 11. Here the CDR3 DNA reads TGTGCCAGCAGGGGGGACAGGGCAAATGGTGAGCCCCAGCATTTT. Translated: CASRGDRANGEPQHF.

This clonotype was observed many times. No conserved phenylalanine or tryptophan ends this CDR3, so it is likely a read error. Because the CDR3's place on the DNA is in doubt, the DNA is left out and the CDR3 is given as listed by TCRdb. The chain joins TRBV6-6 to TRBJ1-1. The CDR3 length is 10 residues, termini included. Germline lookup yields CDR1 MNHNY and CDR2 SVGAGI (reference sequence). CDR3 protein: CASSYRPAGP.

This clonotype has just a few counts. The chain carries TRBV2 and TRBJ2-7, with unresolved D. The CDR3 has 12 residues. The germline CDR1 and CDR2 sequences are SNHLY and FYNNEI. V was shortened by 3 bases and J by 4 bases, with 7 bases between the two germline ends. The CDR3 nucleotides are TGTGCCAGCAGTGAGGGATATTACGAGCAGTACTTC. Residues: CASSEGYYEQYF.

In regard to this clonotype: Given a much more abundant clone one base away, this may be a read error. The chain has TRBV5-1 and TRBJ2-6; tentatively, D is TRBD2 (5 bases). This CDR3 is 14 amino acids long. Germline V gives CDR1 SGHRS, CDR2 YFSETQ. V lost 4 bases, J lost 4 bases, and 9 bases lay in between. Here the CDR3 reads CASSLRGGANVLTF. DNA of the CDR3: TGCGCCAGCAGCCTACGAGGGGGGGCCAACGTCCTGACTTTC.